A selection of T cell receptor beta chains follows, all from one sample in a study of blood T cell repertoires in COVID-19. The method was immunoSEQ multiplex PCR; TCRdb's version includes in-frame clones alone and lacks a portion of them. This sample has 120,000 to 150,000 clones, with about 80% found just once. The material sequenced was peripheral blood. These receptors were taken from a man aged 55 to 70 with acute or convalescent COVID-19. CDR3s leave out the opening cysteine and the closing phenylalanine or tryptophan. The order of the fields is D gene, J gene, V gene, CDR3 protein. D genes are given only for firm matches.

NA,TRBJ2-5,TRBV4-3,ASSQVLGALETQY
NA,TRBJ2-1,TRBV6-2/TRBV6-3,ASSRRGNEQF
NA,TRBJ1-2,TRBV29-1,SVGGVSGYT
TRBD2,TRBJ2-3,TRBV19,ASSPKREVLTDTQY
TRBD2,TRBJ2-1,TRBV19,ASSLAALSHNEQF
NA,TRBJ2-5,TRBV7-7,ASSADRQETQY
NA,TRBJ2-1,TRBV29-1,SVEPGANEQF
TRBD1,TRBJ1-1,TRBV29-1,SVVPTNRGLTEAF
TRBD1,TRBJ1-1,TRBV5-1,ASSLRRDRANTEAF
TRBD1,TRBJ2-5,TRBV19,ASSIGGTGQETQY
TRBD1,TRBJ1-1,TRBV11-2,ASSLANDRGAF
NA,TRBJ1-2,TRBV4-3,ASSQENRNYGYT
NA,TRBJ2-2,TRBV4-2,ASSQDGGLAYGGELF
NA,TRBJ2-7,TRBV4-1,ASSQDTGTGIYEQY
NA,TRBJ1-4,TRBV18,ASSPRRGDGEKLF
TRBD1,TRBJ2-1,TRBV28,ASTGQGGDEQF
TRBD2,TRBJ2-3,TRBV9,ASSAQVAGGLDTQY
NA,TRBJ2-1,TRBV6-6,ASGLAHNEQF
TRBD1,TRBJ1-4,TRBV18,ASSPPGQGGLPNEKLF
NA,TRBJ2-7,TRBV27,ASSRSGTYEQY
TRBD1,TRBJ1-4,TRBV4-3,ASSQVGQGGNEKLF
NA,TRBJ1-6,TRBV7-8,ASSSQGGHSPLH
NA,TRBJ1-4,TRBV6-5,ASRRTAGGEKLF
NA,TRBJ2-7,TRBV3-1/TRBV3-2,ASSQGGEQY
NA,TRBJ1-2,TRBV27,ASSFKGVSYT
TRBD1,TRBJ2-5,TRBV2,ASRGGTGSETQY
NA,TRBJ1-6,TRBV5-1,ASSLAGQESPLH
NA,TRBJ1-1,TRBV5-4,ASSTDSTEAF
TRBD1,TRBJ1-4,TRBV28,ASRGSGGANEKLF
NA,TRBJ2-2,TRBV7-2,ASSLTGTGELF
TRBD1,TRBJ1-4,TRBV3-1/TRBV3-2,ASSYGTANEKLF
TRBD1,TRBJ1-6,TRBV5-6,ASSQTPGQGLHSPLH
NA,TRBJ1-1,TRBV2,ASSENDRRFTEAF
NA,TRBJ1-4,TRBV2,ASSDSAIAANEKLF
NA,TRBJ1-1,TRBV28,ASSLMGGRGQRTEAF
NA,TRBJ2-2,TRBV30,AQGGTNTGELF
NA,TRBJ1-1,TRBV7-8,ASSSGVTEAF
NA,TRBJ1-2,TRBV7-8,ASSLDAWRYGYT
NA,TRBJ2-5,TRBV9,ASSVDLRGETQY
TRBD1,TRBJ2-7,TRBV6-2/TRBV6-3,ASSFGTGRTYEQY
TRBD2,TRBJ2-3,TRBV2,ASSRGEASTDTQY